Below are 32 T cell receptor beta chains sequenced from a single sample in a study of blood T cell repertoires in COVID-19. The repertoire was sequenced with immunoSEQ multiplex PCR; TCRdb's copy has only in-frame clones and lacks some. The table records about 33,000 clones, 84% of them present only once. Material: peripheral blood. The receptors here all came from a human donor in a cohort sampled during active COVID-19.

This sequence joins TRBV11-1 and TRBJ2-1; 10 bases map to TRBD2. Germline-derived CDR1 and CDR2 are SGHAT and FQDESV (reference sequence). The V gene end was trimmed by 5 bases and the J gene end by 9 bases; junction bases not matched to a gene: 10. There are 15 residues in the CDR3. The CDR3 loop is CASSPRTSGRLEQFF. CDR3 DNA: TGTGCCAGCAGCCCTAGGACTAGCGGTCGACTTGAGCAGTTCTTC. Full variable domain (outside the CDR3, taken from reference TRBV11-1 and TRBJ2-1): EAEVAQSPRYKITEKSQAVAFWCDPISGHATLYWYRQILGQGPELLVQFQDESVVDDSQLPKDRFSAERLKGVDSTLKIQPAELGDSAMYLCASSPRTSGRLEQFFGPGTRLTVL.

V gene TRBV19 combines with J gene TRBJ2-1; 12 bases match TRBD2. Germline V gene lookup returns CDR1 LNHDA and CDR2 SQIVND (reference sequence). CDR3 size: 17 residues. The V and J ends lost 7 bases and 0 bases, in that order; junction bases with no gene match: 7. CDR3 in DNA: TGTGCCAGTACTAGCGGGGGGGGATATAGCTCCTACAATGAGCAGTTCTTC. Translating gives CASTSGGGYSSYNEQFF.

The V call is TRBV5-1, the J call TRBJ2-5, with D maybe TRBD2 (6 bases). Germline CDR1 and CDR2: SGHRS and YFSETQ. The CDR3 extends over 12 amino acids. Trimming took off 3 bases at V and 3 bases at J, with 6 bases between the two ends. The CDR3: CASSWEEETQYF. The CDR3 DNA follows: TGCGCCAGCAGCTGGGAGGAAGAGACCCAGTACTTC.

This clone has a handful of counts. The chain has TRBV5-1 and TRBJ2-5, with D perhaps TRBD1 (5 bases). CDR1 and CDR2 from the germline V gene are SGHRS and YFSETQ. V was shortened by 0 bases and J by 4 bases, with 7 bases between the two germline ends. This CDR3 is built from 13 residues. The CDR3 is CASSLGQGETQYF. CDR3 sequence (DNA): TGCGCCAGCAGCTTGGGCCAGGGAGAGACCCAGTACTTC.

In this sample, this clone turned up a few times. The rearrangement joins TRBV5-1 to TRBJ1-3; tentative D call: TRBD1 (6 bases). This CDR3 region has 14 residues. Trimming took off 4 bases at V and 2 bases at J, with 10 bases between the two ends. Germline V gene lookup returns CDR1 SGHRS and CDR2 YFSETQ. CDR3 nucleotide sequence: TGCGCCAGCAGCCAGCAGGGGACTGGAAACACCATATATTTT. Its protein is CASSQQGTGNTIYF.

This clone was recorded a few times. This chain's CDR3 is CASSQEWTRGEKLFF. CDR3 coding DNA: TGCGCCAGCAGCCAAGAGTGGACCCGGGGTGAAAAACTGTTTTTT. The chain has TRBV4-1 and TRBJ1-4; D remains unclear. The germline V and J ends were trimmed by 0 bases and 7 bases, with 12 bases remaining between them. Looked up from germline, CDR1 is MGHRA and CDR2 is YSYEKL. The CDR3 length is 15 residues.

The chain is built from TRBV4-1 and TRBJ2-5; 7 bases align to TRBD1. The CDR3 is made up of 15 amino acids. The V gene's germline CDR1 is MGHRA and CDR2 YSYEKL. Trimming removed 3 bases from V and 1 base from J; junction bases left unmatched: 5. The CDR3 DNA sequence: TGCGCCAGCAGCCACCGGGACAGTACCCAAGAGACCCAGTACTTC. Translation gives CASSHRDSTQETQYF.

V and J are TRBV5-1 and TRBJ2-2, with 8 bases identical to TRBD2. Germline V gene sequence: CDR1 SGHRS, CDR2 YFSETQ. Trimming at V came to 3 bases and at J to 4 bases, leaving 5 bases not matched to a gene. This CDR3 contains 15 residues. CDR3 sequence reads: CASSSGTRLTGELFF. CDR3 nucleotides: TGCGCCAGCAGCTCCGGGACTAGACTCACCGGGGAGCTGTTTTTT.

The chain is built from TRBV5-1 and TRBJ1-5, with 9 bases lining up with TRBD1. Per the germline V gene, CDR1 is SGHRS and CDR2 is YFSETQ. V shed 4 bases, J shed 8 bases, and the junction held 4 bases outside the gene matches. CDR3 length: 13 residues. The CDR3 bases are TGCGCCAGCAGCCAGGACAGGGGTGAGCCCCAGCATTTT. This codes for CASSQDRGEPQHF.

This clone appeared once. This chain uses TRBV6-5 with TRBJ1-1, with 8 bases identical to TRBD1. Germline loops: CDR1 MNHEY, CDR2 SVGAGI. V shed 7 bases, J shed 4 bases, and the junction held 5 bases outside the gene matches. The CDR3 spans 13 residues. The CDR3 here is CASIRGLGTEAFF. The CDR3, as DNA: TGTGCCAGCATCAGGGGGCTGGGCACTGAAGCTTTCTTT.

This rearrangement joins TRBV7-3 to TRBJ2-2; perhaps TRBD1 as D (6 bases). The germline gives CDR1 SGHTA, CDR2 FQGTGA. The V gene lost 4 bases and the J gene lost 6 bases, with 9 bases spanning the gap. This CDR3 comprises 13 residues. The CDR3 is CASSYQGSGELFF. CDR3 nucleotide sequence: TGTGCCAGCAGCTATCAGGGGTCCGGGGAGCTGTTTTTT. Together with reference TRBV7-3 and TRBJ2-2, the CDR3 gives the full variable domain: GAGVSQTPSNKVTEKGKYVELRCDPISGHTALYWYRQSLGQGPEFLIYFQGTGAADDSGLPNDRFFAVRPEGSVSTLKIQRTERGDSAVYLCASSYQGSGELFFGEGSRLTVL.

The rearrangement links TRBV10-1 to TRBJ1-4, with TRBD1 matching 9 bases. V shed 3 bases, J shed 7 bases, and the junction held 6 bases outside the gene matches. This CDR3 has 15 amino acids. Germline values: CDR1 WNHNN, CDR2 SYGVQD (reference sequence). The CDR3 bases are TGCGCCAGCAGTGATGGGGGACAGGGAGGTGAAAAACTGTTTTTT. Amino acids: CASSDGGQGGEKLFF.

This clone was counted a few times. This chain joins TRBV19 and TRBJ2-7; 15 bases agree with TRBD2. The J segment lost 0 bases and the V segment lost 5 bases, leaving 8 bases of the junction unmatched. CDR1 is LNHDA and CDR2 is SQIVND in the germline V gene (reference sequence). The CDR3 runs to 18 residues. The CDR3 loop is CASSQGLAGGQGSYEQYF. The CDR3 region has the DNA TGTGCCAGTAGTCAGGGACTAGCGGGGGGACAGGGCTCCTACGAGCAGTACTTC.

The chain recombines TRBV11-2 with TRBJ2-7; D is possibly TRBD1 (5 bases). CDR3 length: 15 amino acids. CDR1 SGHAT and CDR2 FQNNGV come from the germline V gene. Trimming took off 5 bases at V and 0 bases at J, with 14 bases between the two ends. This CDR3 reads CASSPRWGSSYEQYF. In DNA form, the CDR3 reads TGTGCCAGCAGCCCCCGATGGGGCAGCTCCTACGAGCAGTACTTC. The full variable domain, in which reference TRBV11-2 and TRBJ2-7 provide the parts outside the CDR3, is EAGVAQSPRYKIIEKRQSVAFWCNPISGHATLYWYQQILGQGPKLLIQFQNNGVVDDSQLPKDRFSAERLKGVDSTLKIQPAKLEDSAVYLCASSPRWGSSYEQYFGPGTRLTVT.

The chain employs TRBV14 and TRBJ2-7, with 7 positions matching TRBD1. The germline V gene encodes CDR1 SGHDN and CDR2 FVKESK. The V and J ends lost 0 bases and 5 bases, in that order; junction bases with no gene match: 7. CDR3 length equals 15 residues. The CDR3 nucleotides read TGTGCCAGCAGCCAAGACCCCAGGGGGTGGCACGAGCAGTACTTC. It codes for CASSQDPRGWHEQYF.

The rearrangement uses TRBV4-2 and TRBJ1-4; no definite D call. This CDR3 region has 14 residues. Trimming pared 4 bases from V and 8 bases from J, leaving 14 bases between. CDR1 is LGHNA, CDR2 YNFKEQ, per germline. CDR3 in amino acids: CASSRARSEEKLFF. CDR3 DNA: TGTGCCAGCAGCCGAGCCAGGTCTGAGGAAAAACTGTTTTTT.

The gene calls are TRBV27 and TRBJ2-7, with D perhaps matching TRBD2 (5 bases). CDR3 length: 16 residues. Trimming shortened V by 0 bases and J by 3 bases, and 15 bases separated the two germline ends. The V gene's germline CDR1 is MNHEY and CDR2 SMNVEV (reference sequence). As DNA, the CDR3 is TGTGCCAGCAGTTTATCTTTCGGGGTCCCCCTCTACGAGCAGTACTTC. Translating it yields CASSLSFGVPLYEQYF.

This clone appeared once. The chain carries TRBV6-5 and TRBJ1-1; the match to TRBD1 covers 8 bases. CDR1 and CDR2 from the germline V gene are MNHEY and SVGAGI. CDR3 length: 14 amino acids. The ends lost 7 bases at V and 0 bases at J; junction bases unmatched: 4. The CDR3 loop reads CASKIQGVNTEAFF. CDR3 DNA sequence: TGTGCCAGCAAGATACAGGGGGTGAACACTGAAGCTTTCTTT.

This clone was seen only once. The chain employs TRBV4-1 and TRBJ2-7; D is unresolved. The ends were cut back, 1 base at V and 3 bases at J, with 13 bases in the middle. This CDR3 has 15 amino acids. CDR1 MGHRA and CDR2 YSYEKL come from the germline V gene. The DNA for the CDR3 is TGCGCCAGCAGCCAAGCCTGGGCCGTGGGCTACGAGCAGTACTTC. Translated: CASSQAWAVGYEQYF.

The CDR3 nucleotides are TGTGCCAGCAGCCAAGATCGGAGCTTTGCGACCGGGGAGCTGTTTTTT. Translated, it gives CASSQDRSFATGELFF. The chain uses TRBV4-2 and TRBJ2-2; D is unresolved. CDR1 and CDR2 from the germline V gene are LGHNA and YNFKEQ. Trimming removed 0 bases at V and 5 bases at J, with 13 bases between. There are 16 residues in the CDR3.

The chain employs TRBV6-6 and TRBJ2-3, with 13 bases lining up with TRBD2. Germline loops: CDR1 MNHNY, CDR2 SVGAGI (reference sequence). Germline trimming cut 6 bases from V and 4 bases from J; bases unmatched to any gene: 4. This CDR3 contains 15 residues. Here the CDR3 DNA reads TGTGCCAGCAGAGGGACTAGCGGGACATCAGATACGCAGTATTTT. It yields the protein CASRGTSGTSDTQYF.

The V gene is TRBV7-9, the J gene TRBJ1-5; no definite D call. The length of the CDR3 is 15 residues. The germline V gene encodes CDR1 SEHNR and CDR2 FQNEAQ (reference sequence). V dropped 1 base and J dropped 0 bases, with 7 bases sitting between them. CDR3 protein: CASSLGSVSNQPQHF. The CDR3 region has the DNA TGTGCCAGCAGCTTAGGGTCAGTTAGCAATCAGCCCCAGCATTTT.

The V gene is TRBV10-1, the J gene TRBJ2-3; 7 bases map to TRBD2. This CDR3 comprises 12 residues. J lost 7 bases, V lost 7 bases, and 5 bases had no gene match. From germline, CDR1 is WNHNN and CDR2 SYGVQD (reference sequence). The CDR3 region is CASNGGGNTQYF. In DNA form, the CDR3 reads TGCGCCAGCAATGGGGGGGGAAATACGCAGTATTTT.

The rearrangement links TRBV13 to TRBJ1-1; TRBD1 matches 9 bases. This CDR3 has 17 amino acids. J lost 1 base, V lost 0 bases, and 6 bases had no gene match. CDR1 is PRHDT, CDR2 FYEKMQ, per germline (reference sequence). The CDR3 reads CASSLGGLGQGNTEAFF. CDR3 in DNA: TGTGCCAGCAGCTTAGGTGGCCTGGGACAGGGGAACACTGAAGCTTTCTTT.

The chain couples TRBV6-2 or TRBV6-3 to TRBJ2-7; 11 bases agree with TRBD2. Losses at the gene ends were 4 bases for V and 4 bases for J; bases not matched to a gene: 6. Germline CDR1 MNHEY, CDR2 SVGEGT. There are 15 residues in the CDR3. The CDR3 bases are TGTGCCAGCAGTTTGCCGGCTAGCGGGAGGTACGAGCAGTACTTC. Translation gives CASSLPASGRYEQYF.

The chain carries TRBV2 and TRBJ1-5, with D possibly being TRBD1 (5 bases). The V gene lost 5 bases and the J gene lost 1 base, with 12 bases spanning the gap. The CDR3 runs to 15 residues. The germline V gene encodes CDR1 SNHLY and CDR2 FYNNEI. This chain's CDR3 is CASSQGLWSNQPQHF. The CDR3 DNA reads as TGTGCCAGCAGTCAGGGTTTGTGGAGCAATCAGCCCCAGCATTTT.

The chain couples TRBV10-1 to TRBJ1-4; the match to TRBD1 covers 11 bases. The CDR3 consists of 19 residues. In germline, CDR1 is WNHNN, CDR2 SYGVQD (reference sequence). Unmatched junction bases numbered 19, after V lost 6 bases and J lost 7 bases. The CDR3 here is CASRLKWGDRGSFREKLFF. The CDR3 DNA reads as TGCGCCAGCAGACTAAAATGGGGGGACAGGGGGTCCTTTCGTGAAAAACTGTTTTTT.

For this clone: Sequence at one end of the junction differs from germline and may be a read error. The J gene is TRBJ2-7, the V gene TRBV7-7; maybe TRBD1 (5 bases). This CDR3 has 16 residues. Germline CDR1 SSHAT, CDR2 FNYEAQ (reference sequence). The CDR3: CASTRSLRAKLYEQYF. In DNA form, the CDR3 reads TGTGCTAGCACCCGCTCACTCAGGGCTAAGTTATACGAGCAGTACTTC.

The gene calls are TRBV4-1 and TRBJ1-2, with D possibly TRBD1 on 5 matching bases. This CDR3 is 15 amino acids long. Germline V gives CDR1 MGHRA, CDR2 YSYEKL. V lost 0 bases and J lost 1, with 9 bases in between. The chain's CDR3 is CASSQEGHYNYGYTF. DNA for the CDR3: TGCGCCAGCAGCCAAGAAGGACATTATAACTATGGCTACACCTTC.

The CDR3 region has the DNA TGTGCCAGTAGTATAGGGGGACTAGTCGGGGCCGGGGAGCTGTTTTTT. Translation gives CASSIGGLVGAGELFF. The V gene is TRBV19, the J gene TRBJ2-2; 8 nucleotides align to TRBD2. Looked up from germline, CDR1 is LNHDA and CDR2 is SQIVND (reference sequence). J gave up 6 bases and V 1 base, and 7 bases lay outside the gene matches. This CDR3 region has 16 residues.

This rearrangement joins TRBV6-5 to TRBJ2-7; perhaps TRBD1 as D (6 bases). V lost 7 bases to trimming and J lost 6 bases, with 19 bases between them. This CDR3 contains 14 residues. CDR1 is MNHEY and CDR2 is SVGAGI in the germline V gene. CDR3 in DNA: TGTGCCAGCAATAAAGTTCAGGGGAAGGGCGAGCAGTACTTC. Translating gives CASNKVQGKGEQYF.

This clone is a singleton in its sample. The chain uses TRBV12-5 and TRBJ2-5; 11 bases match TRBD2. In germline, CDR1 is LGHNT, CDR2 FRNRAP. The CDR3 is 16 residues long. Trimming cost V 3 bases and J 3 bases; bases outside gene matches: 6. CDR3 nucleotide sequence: TGTGCTAGTGGTTTCTCTAGCGGGGGGACTGAAGAGACCCAGTACTTC. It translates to CASGFSSGGTEETQYF.